This T cell receptor (beta chain) was recorded in a study of CD8+ T cells in alopecia areata. Findings of the study overall: There were many expanded lesional clones persisting in scalp and blood during tofacitinib.

The authors extracted RNA and reverse transcribed it into cDNA as the sequencing template. Using immunoSEQ multiplex PCR, the repertoire was profiled, and TCRdb retains in-frame clones only, with some absent. Seen here are 40,000 to 50,000 clones, about three fifths observed once, and the top ten hold about a fifth. With regard to this clone: Antigen: not known.

Treatment in this sample: oral pan-JAK inhibitor, 5-10 mg twice daily. This CDR3 has 17 residues. Per germline, CDR1 LNHNV and CDR2 YYDKDF (reference sequence). V was cut by 0 bases and J by 0 bases, with 12 bases left in between. V and J are TRBV15 and TRBJ1-5; no firm D call. This receptor was taken from a human donor with alopecia areata. This specimen was CD8+ T cells sorted from blood, taken at week 4, from a patient treated with tofacitinib. The CDR3 loop reads CATSRESRIDSNQPQHF. The DNA of the CDR3 is TGTGCCACCAGCAGAGAGTCCAGGATCGATAGCAATCAGCCCCAGCATTTT.